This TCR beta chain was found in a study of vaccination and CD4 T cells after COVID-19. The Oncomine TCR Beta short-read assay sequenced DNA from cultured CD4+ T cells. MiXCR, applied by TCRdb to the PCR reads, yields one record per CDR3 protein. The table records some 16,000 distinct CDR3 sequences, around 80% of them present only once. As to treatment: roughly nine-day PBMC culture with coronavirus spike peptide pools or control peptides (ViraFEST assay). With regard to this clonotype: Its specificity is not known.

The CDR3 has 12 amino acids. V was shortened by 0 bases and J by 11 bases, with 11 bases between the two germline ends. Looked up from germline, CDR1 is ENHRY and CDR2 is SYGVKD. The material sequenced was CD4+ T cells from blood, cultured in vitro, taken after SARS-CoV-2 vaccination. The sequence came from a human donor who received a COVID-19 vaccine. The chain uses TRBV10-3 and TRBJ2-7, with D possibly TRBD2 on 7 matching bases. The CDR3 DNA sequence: TGTGCCATCAGTGAGTCAAGGGGGAGGGAGTACTTC. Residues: CAISESRGREYF.